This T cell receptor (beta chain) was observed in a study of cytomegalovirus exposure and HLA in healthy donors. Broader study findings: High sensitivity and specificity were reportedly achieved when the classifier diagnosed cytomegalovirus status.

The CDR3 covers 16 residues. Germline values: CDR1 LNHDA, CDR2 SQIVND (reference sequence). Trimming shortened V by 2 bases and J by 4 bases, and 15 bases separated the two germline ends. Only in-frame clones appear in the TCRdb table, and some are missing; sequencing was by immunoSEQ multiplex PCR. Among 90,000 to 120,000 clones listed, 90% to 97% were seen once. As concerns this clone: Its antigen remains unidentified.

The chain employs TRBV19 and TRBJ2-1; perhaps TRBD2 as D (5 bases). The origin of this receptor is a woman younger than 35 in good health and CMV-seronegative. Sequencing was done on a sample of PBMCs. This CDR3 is CASSITVGVLYNEQFF. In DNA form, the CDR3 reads TGTGCCAGTAGTATAACCGTCGGGGTTCTATACAATGAGCAGTTCTTC.